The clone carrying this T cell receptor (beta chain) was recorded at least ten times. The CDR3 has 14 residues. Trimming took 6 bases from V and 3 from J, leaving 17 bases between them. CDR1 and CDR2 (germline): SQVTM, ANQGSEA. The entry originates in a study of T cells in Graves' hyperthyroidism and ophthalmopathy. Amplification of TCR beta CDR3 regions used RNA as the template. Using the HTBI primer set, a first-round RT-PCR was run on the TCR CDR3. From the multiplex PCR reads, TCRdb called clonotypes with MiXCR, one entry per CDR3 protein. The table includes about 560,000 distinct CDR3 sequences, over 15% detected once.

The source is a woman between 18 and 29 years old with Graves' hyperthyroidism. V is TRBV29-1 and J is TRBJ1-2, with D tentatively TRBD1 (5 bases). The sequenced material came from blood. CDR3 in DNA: TGCAGCGTCGACCAGGGTATAGTTCACTATGGCTACACCTTC. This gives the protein CSVDQGIVHYGYTF. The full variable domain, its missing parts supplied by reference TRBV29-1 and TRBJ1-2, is SAVISQKPSRDICQRGTSLTIQCQVDSQVTMMFWYRQQPGQSLTLIATANQGSEATYESGFVIDKFPISRPNLTFSTLTVSNMSPEDSSIYLCSVDQGIVHYGYTFGSGTRLTVV.